The entry below gives a single T cell receptor (beta chain) sequence along with its context. Its antigen remains unidentified. Within one base of it there is no much larger clone, and no base qualities were kept. The data were taken from a study of Graves' ophthalmopathy and Graves' hyperthyroidism (dated by TCRdb to 2017 to 2018). About the investigation overall: Hyperthyroidism was considered stable if no progression to ophthalmopathy occurred within 18 months of follow-up. TCR beta repertoire signatures were used to distinguish Graves' ophthalmopathy from Graves' hyperthyroidism and to predict progression to ophthalmopathy. In total, 135 blood samples were TCR-sequenced: 40 to 45 ophthalmopathy, 80 or so hyperthyroidism and approximately 17 hyperthyroidism-to-ophthalmopathy patients. To explore V-J signatures that distinguish ophthalmopathy from hyperthyroidism, a discovery set of around 100 patients was enrolled, made up of 43 with ophthalmopathy and fewer than 60 with stable hyperthyroidism. For independent validation, a separate cohort was made up of some 19 hyperthyroidism patients plus 17 patients who later progressed from hyperthyroidism to ophthalmopathy. In roughly 6 hyperthyroidism patients, T-cell repertoires of thyroid tissue and blood were compared. Following sampling, methimazole starting at 30 mg daily was administered to hyperthyroidism patients, and high-dose intravenous methylprednisolone was administered to ophthalmopathy patients. Here is what the overall study found, with its caveats: Most of the expanded thyroid clonotypes with a frequency above 0.001 were also detected in blood, and it was suggested that the thyroid immune response may be reflected by blood repertoires. No statistical method was used to set the sample size in advance, and the investigators knew which group each participant was assigned to. The 13-signature model separated ophthalmopathy from stable hyperthyroidism with 85% to 90% sensitivity and approximately 81% specificity in cross-validation, and 80%/75% in the test set. In validation, the model predicted ophthalmopathy progression with about 70% sensitivity and 72.22% specificity; around twelve predicted patients were CT-confirmed with GO in a median of approximately six months.

Hyperthyroidism patients were newly diagnosed, were aged 18 to 65 years, and had a disease duration under 2 months. Patients with other autoimmune diseases, uncontrolled infections, pregnancy or lactation were excluded from the study. Diagnosis relied on clinical symptoms, serum thyroxine, TRAb, thyroid ultrasound and orbital computed tomography. Trizol reagent was used to extract the total RNA, and its quality was then checked on an Agilent 2100 Bioanalyzer. TCR beta CDR3 regions were amplified from RNA transcripts for repertoire sequencing. HTBI primers and the Qiagen OneStep RT-PCR kit were used in a first-round RT-PCR, which was followed by a second-round multiplex PCR, size selection and purification. Libraries were sequenced paired-end with 100 bp reads on an Illumina HiSeq2000. Turning to the authors' computational methods: SOAPnuke was used to process the reads, throwing out any read that had adapters, had uncalled bases, had a mean Phred below 15, or lacked an exact constant-primer or identifier match. COPE v1.2.5 was used to merge high-quality paired reads. Unique nucleotide sequences were defined as clonotypes and aligned to IMGT TRB V, D and J references using MiTCR v1.1. Only V-J combinations with frequency above 0.0001 were analysed, covering about 99% of repertoires. For each V-J combination, a TCR clonal expansion and chaos score was defined as F50 clonal expansion divided by the chaos observed in the TCRdist matrix. Welch's t-statistics and random forest were used to reduce features to about a dozen V-J combinations, which were fed into a naive Bayes classifier. The similarity between thyroid and blood repertoires was quantified using the Morisita-Horn index. TCRdb took the public reads, trimmed them with fastp at Q25, ran MiXCR for clone calling and kept in-frame beta chains. Each CDR3 protein appears once, grouped with its most common genes and DNA. These V and J calls are TCRdb output, not the study's own analysis. The sample table shows approximately 540,000 distinct CDR3 sequences, and 35% to 40% are seen once. The leading ten clones occupy roughly 4.5% of the sample.

Between the V and J ends, shortened by 6 bases and 0 bases respectively, the junction contains 12 bases. Counted from cysteine to phenylalanine, this CDR3 has 15 amino acids. Only the CDR3 DNA stays, 45 bases, in frame from base 1. Sequences SGHTA (CDR1) and FQGNSA (CDR2) are obtained from the germline V gene. The sequence came from an adult man with Graves' hyperthyroidism. The material sequenced was peripheral blood or thyroid tissue (not recorded which). The sequence joins TRBV7-2 to TRBJ1-5; the D gene identity is not certain. The base sequence is TGTGCCAGCAGTTGGGCCGGGTATAGCAATCAGCCCCAGCATTTT. This is translated as CASSWAGYSNQPQHF.